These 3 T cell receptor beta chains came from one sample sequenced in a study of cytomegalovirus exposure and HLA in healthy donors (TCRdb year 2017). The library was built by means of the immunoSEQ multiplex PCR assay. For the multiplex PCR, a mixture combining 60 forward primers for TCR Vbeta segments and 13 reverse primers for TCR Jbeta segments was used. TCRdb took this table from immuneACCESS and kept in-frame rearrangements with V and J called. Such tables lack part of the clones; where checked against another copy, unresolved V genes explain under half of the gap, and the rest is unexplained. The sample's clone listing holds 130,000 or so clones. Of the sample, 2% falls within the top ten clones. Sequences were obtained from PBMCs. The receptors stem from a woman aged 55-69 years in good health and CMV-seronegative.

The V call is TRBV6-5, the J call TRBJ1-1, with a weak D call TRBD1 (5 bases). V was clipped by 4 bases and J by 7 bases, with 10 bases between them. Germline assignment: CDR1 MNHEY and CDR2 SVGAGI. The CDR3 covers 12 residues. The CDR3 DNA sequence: TGTGCCAGCAGTTCGGACGGGGGTGAAGCTTTCTTT. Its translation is CASSSDGGEAFF.

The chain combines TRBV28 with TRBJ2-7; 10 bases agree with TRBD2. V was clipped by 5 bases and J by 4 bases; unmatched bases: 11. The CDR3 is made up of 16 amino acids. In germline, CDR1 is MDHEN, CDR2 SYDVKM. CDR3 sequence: CASSRGLAGDDYEQYF. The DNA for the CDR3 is TGTGCCAGCAGTCGTGGGCTAGCGGGGGACGATTACGAGCAGTACTTC. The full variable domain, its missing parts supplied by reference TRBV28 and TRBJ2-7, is DVKVTQSSRYLVKRTGEKVFLECVQDMDHENMFWYRQDPGLGLRLIYFSYDVKMKEKGDIPEGYSVSREKKERFSLILESASTNQTSMYLCASSRGLAGDDYEQYFGPGTRLTVT.

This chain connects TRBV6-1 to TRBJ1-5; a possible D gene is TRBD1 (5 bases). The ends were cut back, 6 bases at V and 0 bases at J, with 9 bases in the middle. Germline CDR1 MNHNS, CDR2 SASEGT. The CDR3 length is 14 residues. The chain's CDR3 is CASRETDSNQPQHF. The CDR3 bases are TGTGCCAGCAGGGAGACAGATAGCAATCAGCCCCAGCATTTT.